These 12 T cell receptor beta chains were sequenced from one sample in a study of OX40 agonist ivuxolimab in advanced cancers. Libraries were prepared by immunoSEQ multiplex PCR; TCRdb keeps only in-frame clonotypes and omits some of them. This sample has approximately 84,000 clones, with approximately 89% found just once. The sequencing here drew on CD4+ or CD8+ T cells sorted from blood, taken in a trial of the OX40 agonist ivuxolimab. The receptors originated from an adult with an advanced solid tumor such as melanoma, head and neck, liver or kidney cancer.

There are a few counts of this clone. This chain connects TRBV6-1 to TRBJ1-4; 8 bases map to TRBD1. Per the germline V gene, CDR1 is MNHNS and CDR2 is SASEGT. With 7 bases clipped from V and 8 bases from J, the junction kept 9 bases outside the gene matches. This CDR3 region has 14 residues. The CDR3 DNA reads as TGTGCCAGCACCTCCGGACAGGGATGGGAAAAACTGTTTTTT. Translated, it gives CASTSGQGWEKLFF.

CDR3 amino acids: CASSLGNQPQHF. For the CDR3, the DNA is TGTGCCAGCAGCTTGGGCAATCAGCCCCAGCATTTT. The chain combines TRBV5-6 with TRBJ1-5; D not certain. Deletions cut 0 bases from V and 2 bases from J, with 0 bases between. Germline CDR1 SGHDT, CDR2 YYEEEE. There are 12 residues in the CDR3.

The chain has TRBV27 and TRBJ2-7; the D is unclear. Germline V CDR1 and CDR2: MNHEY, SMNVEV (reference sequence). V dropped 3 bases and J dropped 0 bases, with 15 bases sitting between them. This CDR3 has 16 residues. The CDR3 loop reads CASSFLSSSSSYEQYF. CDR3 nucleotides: TGTGCCAGCAGTTTTTTAAGCTCCTCAAGCTCCTACGAGCAGTACTTC.

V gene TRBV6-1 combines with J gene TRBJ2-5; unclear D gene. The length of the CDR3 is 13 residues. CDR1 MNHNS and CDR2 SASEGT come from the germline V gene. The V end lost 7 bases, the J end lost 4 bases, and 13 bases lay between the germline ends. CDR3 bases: TGTGCCAGCACCGGTCCTCGGATAGAGACCCAGTACTTC. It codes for CASTGPRIETQYF.

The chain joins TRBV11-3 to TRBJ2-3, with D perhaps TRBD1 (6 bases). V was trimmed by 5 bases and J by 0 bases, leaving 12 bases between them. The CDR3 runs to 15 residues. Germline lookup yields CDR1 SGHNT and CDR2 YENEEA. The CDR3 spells CASSPGTSSTDTQYF. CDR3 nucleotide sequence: TGTGCCAGCAGCCCCGGGACATCTAGCACAGATACGCAGTATTTT.

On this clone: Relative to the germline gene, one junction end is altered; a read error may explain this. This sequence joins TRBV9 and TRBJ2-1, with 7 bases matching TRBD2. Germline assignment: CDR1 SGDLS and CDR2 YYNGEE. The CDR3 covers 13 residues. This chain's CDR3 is CASSAQPGSGALF. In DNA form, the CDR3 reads TGTGCCAGCAGCGCACAACCGGGGAGCGGGGCTCTCTTC.

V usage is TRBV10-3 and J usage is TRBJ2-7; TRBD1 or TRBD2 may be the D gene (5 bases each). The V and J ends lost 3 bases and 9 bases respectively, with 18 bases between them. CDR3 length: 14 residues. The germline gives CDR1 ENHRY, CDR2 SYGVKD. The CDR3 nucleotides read TGTGCCATCAGTGACACGAAGGGGAGAGGAGGGCAGTACTTC. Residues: CAISDTKGRGGQYF.

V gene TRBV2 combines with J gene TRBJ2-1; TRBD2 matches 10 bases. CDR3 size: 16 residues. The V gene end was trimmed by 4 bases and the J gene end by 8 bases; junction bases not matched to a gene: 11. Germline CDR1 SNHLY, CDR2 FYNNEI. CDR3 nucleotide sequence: TGTGCCAGCAGTGGTCCGCCTAGCGGGAGTATATATGAGCAGTTCTTC. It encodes CASSGPPSGSIYEQFF. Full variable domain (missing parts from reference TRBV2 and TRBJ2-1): EPEVTQTPSHQVTQMGQEVILRCVPISNHLYFYWYRQILGQKVEFLVSFYNNEISEKSEIFDDQFSVERPDGSNFTLKIRSTKLEDSAMYFCASSGPPSGSIYEQFFGPGTRLTVL.

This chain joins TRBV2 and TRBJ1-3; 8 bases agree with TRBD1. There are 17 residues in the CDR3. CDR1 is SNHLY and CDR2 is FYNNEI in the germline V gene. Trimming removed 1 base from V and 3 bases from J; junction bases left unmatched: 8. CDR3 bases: TGTGCCAGCAGTGAAGTGAGCAGGGGGCGTTATGGAAACACCATATATTTT. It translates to CASSEVSRGRYGNTIYF.

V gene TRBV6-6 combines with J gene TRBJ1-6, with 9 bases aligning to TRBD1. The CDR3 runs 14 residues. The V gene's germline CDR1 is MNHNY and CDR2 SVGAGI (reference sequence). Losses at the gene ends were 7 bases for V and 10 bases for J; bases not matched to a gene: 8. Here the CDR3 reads CASTRDRDPSPLHF. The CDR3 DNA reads TGTGCCAGCACCCGGGACAGGGACCCCTCACCCCTCCACTTT.

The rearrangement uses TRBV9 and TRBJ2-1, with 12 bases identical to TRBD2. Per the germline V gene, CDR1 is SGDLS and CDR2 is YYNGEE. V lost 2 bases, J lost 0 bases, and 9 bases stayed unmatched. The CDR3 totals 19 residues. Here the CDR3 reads CASSVLAGGPVGSYNEQFF. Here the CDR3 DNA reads TGTGCCAGCAGCGTCCTAGCGGGGGGGCCGGTGGGCTCCTACAATGAGCAGTTCTTC.

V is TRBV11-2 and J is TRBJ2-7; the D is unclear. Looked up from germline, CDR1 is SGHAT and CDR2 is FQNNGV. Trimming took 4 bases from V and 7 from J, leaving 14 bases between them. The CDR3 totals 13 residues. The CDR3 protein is CASSSDSRREQYF. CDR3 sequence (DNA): TGTGCCAGCAGCTCCGATAGTAGGAGAGAGCAGTACTTC.